The entry below describes one T cell receptor (beta chain). Per the germline V gene, CDR1 is MDHEN and CDR2 is SYDVKM. Trimming cost V 6 bases and J 1 base, with 6 bases left between them. The CDR3 contains 13 residues. This record belongs to a study of shared clonotypes between healthy human individuals. The repertoire was sequenced with immunoSEQ multiplex PCR; TCRdb's copy has only in-frame clones and lacks some. The data contain roughly 480,000 clones, 70% to 85% of them singletons. The chain combines TRBV28 with TRBJ2-2; D remains unclear. The sample comprised PBMCs. This clonotype was obtained from a woman aged 35 to 49 in good health. Some clones in this sample may be carry-over from other donors' samples. The CDR3, as DNA: TGTGCCAGCAGGCCCGGGAACACCGGGGAGCTGTTTTTT. Translation: CASRPGNTGELFF.